These T cell receptor beta chains were read from a single sample in a study of OX40 agonist ivuxolimab in advanced cancers. The method was immunoSEQ multiplex PCR; TCRdb's version includes in-frame clones alone and lacks a portion of them. The profile shows about 62,000 clones, about 85% of them singletons. This specimen consisted of CD4+ or CD8+ T cells sorted from blood, obtained in a trial of the OX40 agonist ivuxolimab. These receptors were taken from an adult with an advanced solid tumor such as melanoma, head and neck, liver or kidney cancer. CDR3s include the opening cysteine and the closing phenylalanine or tryptophan. Each record gives: clone size, J gene, D gene, V gene, CDR3 protein, CDR3 DNA. The D gene is left open where the match is weak. Expanded clones are given a class, and other clones once, few, many or no size at all.

>once|TRBJ2-7|TRBD2|TRBV11-1
CASSDVGTSGAYEQYF
TGTGCCAGCAGCGACGTCGGGACTAGCGGAGCCTACGAGCAGTACTTC
>NA|TRBJ2-5|NA|TRBV27
CASSLQLGPQETQYF
TGTGCCAGCAGTTTACAGCTAGGCCCCCAAGAGACCCAGTACTTC
>NA|TRBJ1-2|NA|TRBV29-1
CSVSGASDYGYTF
TGCAGCGTTTCCGGGGCCTCGGACTATGGCTACACCTTC
>NA|TRBJ1-4|NA|TRBV29-1
CSVGGRNEKLFF
TGCAGCGTTGGGGGGAGGAATGAAAAACTGTTTTTT
>NA|TRBJ2-1|TRBD1|TRBV5-4
CASSFSDRGQLDGYNEQFF
TGTGCCAGCAGCTTCTCAGACAGGGGGCAACTGGATGGCTACAATGAGCAGTTCTTC
>NA|TRBJ1-2|TRBD1|TRBV18
CASSSSGTGLTDYGYTF
TGTGCCAGCTCCTCCTCCGGGACAGGTCTAACCGACTATGGCTACACCTTC
>NA|TRBJ1-2|TRBD1|TRBV6-5
CASSYLRDRGGYTF
TGTGCCAGCAGTTACCTCCGGGACAGGGGTGGCTACACCTTC
>NA|TRBJ1-1|TRBD1|TRBV30
CAWSDGQGNTEAFF
TGTGCCTGGAGTGACGGACAGGGAAACACTGAAGCTTTCTTT
>NA|TRBJ2-1|NA|TRBV5-1
CASSLSLAGTYNEQFF
TGCGCCAGCAGCTTGAGTCTGGCGGGAACGTACAATGAGCAGTTCTTC
>NA|TRBJ2-7|TRBD1|TRBV7-9
CASSLEGTGYEQYF
TGTGCCAGCAGCTTAGAGGGGACAGGCTACGAGCAGTACTTC
>NA|TRBJ1-5|NA|TRBV9
CASSEGNQPQHF
TGTGCCAGCAGCGAGGGCAATCAGCCCCAGCATTTT